This is a list of T cell receptor beta chains from one sample in a study of blood T cell repertoires in COVID-19. Repertoires were generated with immunoSEQ multiplex PCR, while TCRdb's copy carries only in-frame clones and drops some. The sample includes over 100,000 clones, around nine tenths of them seen just once. Source material: peripheral blood. The source is a woman between 70 and 85 years old with COVID-19, enrolled during active disease. Both conserved end residues are part of each CDR3. A D gene is named only where the DNA matches it firmly. Only some rows state a clone size, as once, few, many or a class for expanded clones.

clone_size	d_call	j_call	v_call	cdr3_aa	cdr3_nt
.	.	TRBJ2-1	TRBV11-2	CASSLEWRQGYGNEQFF	TGTGCCAGCAGCTTAGAATGGCGGCAGGGGTACGGTAATGAGCAGTTCTTC
.	.	TRBJ1-5	TRBV28	CASSFFFYRVSNQPQHF	TGTGCCAGCAGTTTCTTTTTCTACAGGGTTAGCAATCAGCCCCAGCATTTT
.	.	TRBJ2-3	TRBV18	CASSPGREAPDTQYF	TGTGCCAGCTCACCCGGCAGGGAGGCTCCAGATACGCAGTATTTT
few	.	TRBJ2-7	TRBV6-5	CASSMGGSSYEQYF	TGTGCCAGCAGTATGGGGGGTAGCTCCTACGAGCAGTACTTC
.	.	TRBJ1-1	TRBV29-1	CSVASQGNTEAFF	TGCAGCGTCGCTAGTCAGGGGAACACTGAAGCTTTCTTT
.	TRBD1	TRBJ1-5	TRBV30	CAWSTDPGQSNQPQHF	TGTGCCTGGAGTACTGACCCGGGACAGTCGAATCAGCCCCAGCATTTT
.	TRBD2	TRBJ2-1	TRBV10-1	CASSESTGGGADNEQFF	TGCGCCAGCAGTGAGTCGACGGGGGGGGGCGCGGACAATGAGCAGTTCTTC
.	.	TRBJ2-5	TRBV6-5	CASSYRGLRGETQYF	TGTGCCAGCAGTTACAGGGGCCTTAGGGGAGAGACCCAGTACTTC
.	.	TRBJ2-5	TRBV19	CASSMASVRETQYF	TGTGCCAGTAGTATGGCTAGCGTGAGGGAGACCCAGTACTTC
.	.	TRBJ2-7	TRBV10-3	CAISPGRTLSYEQYF	TGTGCCATCAGTCCCGGTAGGACTCTCTCCTACGAGCAGTACTTC
once	.	TRBJ1-2	TRBV20-1	CSASVANGYYGYTF	TGCAGTGCCAGTGTAGCAAACGGATACTATGGCTACACCTTC
.	TRBD1	TRBJ1-2	TRBV15	CATSGGQGKGTYGYTF	TGTGCCACCAGCGGGGGACAGGGAAAAGGGACTTATGGCTACACCTTC
.	.	TRBJ1-3	TRBV6-5	CASSSSGAGNTIYF	TGTGCCAGCAGTTCCTCAGGGGCTGGAAACACCATATATTTT
.	.	TRBJ1-5	TRBV6-1	CASSEAGQWPQHF	TGTGCCAGCAGTGAAGCGGGACAATGGCCCCAGCATTTT
once	.	TRBJ2-2	TRBV6-5	CASRRSGGELFF	TGTGCCAGCAGACGGAGCGGCGGGGAGCTGTTTTTT
once	.	TRBJ2-1	TRBV7-2	CASSLGVSTNEQFF	TGTGCCAGCAGCTTAGGAGTTAGCACGAATGAGCAGTTCTTC
.	TRBD1	TRBJ1-4	TRBV6-1	CASSEDPGQGGEKLFF	TGTGCCAGCAGTGAAGATCCGGGACAGGGAGGAGAAAAACTGTTTTTT
.	TRBD2	TRBJ2-3	TRBV5-4	CASSLDPGTSGGVDTQYF	TGTGCCAGCAGCTTGGACCCCGGGACTAGCGGGGGGGTAGATACGCAGTATTTT
.	TRBD2	TRBJ2-4	TRBV4-1	CASSQGPAGVAKNIQYF	TGCGCCAGCAGCCAAGGCCCAGCGGGGGTGGCCAAAAACATTCAGTACTTC
few	.	TRBJ2-3	TRBV18	CASSPKGDTQYF	TGTGCCAGCTCACCGAAGGGGGATACGCAGTATTTT
.	TRBD2	TRBJ2-3	TRBV19	CASTPPGGRKDTQYF	TGTGCCAGTACCCCCCCGGGGGGTCGGAAAGATACGCAGTATTTT
.	TRBD2	TRBJ2-7	TRBV7-9	CASRRTSGGAEQYF	TGTGCCAGCAGGAGGACTAGCGGGGGTGCGGAGCAGTACTTC
few	TRBD1	TRBJ2-2	TRBV24-1	CATSLTGSRTGELFF	TGTGCCACCAGTCTGACAGGGTCGCGCACCGGGGAGCTGTTTTTT
few	TRBD1	TRBJ1-3	TRBV2	CASRDRRYRNTIYF	TGTGCCAGTAGGGACAGGAGGTACCGAAACACCATATATTTT
few	TRBD1	TRBJ1-5	TRBV18	CASSPRQGDNQPQHF	TGTGCCAGCTCACCAAGGCAGGGGGACAATCAGCCCCAGCATTTT
.	TRBD1	TRBJ1-1	TRBV30	CAWESGQISGSAFF	TGTGCCTGGGAGTCGGGACAGATCTCAGGGTCAGCTTTCTTT
.	.	TRBJ1-2	TRBV7-9	CASSLFQNYGYTF	TGTGCCAGCAGCTTATTCCAGAACTATGGCTACACCTTC
.	.	TRBJ2-7	TRBV2	CASSGRLRAYEQYF	TGTGCCAGCAGTGGTCGCCTCCGGGCCTACGAGCAGTACTTC
once	TRBD1	TRBJ1-4	TRBV3-1/TRBV3-2	CASSVKSRDREGKLFF	TGTGCCAGCAGCGTGAAAAGCCGGGACAGGGAAGGAAAACTGTTTTTT
.	.	TRBJ1-1	TRBV7-6	CASSSQMNTEAFF	TGTGCCAGCAGCTCCCAGATGAACACTGAAGCTTTCTTT
.	TRBD1	TRBJ1-2	TRBV5-4	CASRSDRDSGQDNSFYTF	TGTGCCAGCAGGTCGGACCGGGACAGCGGACAAGATAATTCCTTCTACACCTTC
.	.	TRBJ1-2	TRBV7-9	CASSLAVRTAEGGYTF	TGTGCCAGCAGCTTAGCGGTACGGACAGCTGAAGGTGGCTACACCTTC
.	.	TRBJ2-5	TRBV18	CASSPLVASGTYQETQYF	TGTGCCAGCTCACCACTGGTGGCGAGCGGAACTTACCAAGAGACCCAGTACTTC
.	.	TRBJ1-5	TRBV15	CATSRDREEPQHF	TGTGCCACCAGCAGAGACCGGGAGGAGCCCCAGCATTTT
.	.	TRBJ1-1	TRBV29-1	CSVGNRLAEAFF	TGCAGCGTTGGAAATAGGCTAGCTGAAGCTTTCTTT
.	TRBD1	TRBJ2-7	TRBV18	CASSPDRASYEQYF	TGTGCCAGCTCACCCGACAGGGCCTCCTACGAGCAGTACTTC
.	.	TRBJ2-4	TRBV5-1	CASSLGLLAKNIQYF	TGCGCCAGCAGCTTGGGCCTATTAGCCAAAAACATTCAGTACTTC
once	.	TRBJ1-2	TRBV7-9	CASSFPGQHYGYTF	TGTGCCAGCAGCTTCCCCGGACAGCACTATGGCTACACCTTC
.	.	TRBJ2-7	TRBV7-9	CASSLAQWAGSSYEQYF	TGTGCCAGCAGCTTAGCGCAGTGGGCAGGGTCGTCCTACGAGCAGTACTTC
once	.	TRBJ1-1	TRBV21-1	CASSTPGTGGSTEAFF	TGTGCCAGCAGCACCCCCGGGACAGGGGGTTCGACTGAAGCTTTCTTT
.	TRBD1	TRBJ1-2	TRBV30	CAWNLGQDGYTF	TGTGCCTGGAACCTAGGACAGGATGGCTACACCTTC
.	TRBD1	TRBJ1-6	TRBV28	CASRGTGRFNSPLHF	TGTGCCAGCAGAGGGACAGGGAGATTTAATTCACCCCTCCACTTT
.	.	TRBJ1-2	TRBV28	CASSLRRANYGYTF	TGTGCCAGCAGTTTAAGACGGGCTAACTATGGCTACACCTTC
.	.	TRBJ2-5	TRBV3-1/TRBV3-2	CASSYGGGPVGTQYF	TGTGCCAGCAGCTATGGGGGGGGCCCCGTTGGGACCCAGTACTTC
.	TRBD2	TRBJ2-1	TRBV11-3	CASSLDRPTSGGANEQFF	TGTGCCAGCAGCTTAGATCGCCCCACTAGCGGGGGGGCTAATGAGCAGTTCTTC
.	.	TRBJ2-3	TRBV20-1	CSARAADTQYF	TGCAGTGCTAGGGCCGCAGATACGCAGTATTTT
.	.	TRBJ2-5	TRBV7-2	CASTPHRILQETQYF	TGTGCCAGCACCCCTCACAGAATCCTTCAAGAGACCCAGTACTTC
.	.	TRBJ1-2	TRBV4-1	CASSQTSTGPDTF	TGCGCCAGCAGCCAAACTTCGACAGGTCCTGACACCTTC
.	TRBD1	TRBJ2-2	TRBV18	CASSSLNRGSTGELFF	TGTGCCAGCTCATCTCTAAACAGGGGTAGCACCGGGGAGCTGTTTTTT
.	.	TRBJ2-5	TRBV30	CAWSSEWETQYF	TGTGCCTGGAGTTCCGAGTGGGAGACCCAGTACTTC